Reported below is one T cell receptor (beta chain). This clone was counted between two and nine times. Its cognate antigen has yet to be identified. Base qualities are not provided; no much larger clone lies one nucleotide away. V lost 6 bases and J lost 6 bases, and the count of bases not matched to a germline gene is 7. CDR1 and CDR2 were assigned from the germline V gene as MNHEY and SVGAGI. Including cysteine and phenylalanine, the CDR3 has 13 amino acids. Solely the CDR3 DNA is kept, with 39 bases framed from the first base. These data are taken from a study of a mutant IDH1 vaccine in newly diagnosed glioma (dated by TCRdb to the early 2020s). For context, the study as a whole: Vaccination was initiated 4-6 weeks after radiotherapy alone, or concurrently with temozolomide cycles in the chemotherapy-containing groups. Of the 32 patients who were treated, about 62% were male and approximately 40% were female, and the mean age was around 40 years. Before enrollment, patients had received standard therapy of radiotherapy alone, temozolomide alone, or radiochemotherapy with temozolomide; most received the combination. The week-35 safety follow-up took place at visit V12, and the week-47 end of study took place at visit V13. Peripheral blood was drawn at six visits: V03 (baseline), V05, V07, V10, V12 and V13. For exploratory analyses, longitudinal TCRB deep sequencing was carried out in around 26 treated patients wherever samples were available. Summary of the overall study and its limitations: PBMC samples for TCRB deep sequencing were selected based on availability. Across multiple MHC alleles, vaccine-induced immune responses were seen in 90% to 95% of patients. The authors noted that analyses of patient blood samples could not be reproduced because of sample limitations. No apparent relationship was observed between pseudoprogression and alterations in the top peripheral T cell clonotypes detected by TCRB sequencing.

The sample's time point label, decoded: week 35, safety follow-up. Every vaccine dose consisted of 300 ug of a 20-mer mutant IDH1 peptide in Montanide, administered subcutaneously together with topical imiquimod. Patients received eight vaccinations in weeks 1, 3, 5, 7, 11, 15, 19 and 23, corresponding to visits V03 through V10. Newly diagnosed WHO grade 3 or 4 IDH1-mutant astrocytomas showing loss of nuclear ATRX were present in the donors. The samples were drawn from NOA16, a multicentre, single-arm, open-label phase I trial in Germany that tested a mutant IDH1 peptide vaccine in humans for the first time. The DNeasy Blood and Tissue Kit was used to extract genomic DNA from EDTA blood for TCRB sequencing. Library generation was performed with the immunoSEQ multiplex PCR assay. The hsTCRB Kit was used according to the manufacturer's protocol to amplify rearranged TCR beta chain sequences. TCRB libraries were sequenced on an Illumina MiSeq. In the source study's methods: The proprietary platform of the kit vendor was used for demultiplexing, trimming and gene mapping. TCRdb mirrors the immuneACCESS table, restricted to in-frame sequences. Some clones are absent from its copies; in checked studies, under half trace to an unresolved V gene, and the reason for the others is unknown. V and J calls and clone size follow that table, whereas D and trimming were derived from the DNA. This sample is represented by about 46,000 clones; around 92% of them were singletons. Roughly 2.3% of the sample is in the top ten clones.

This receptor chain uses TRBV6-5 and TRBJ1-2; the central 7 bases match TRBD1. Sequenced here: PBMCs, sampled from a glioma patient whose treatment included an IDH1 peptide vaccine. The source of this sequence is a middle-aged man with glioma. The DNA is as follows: TGTGCCAGCAGATACGGGACAGCGAATGGCTACACCTTC. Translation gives CASRYGTANGYTF.